This T cell receptor beta chain was found in a study of T-cell reconstitution after alpha-beta-depleted transplantation in children. During its preparation, the TCRbeta library received unique molecular identifiers. One entry per CDR3 protein, called by TCRdb with MiXCR from the PCR reads. The table has some 500,000 distinct CDR3 sequences, 15% to 20% seen once; the top ten hold roughly 3.3%. With 3 bases removed from V and 3 bases from J, the gap between germline ends came to 12 bases. This CDR3 has 14 residues. In this sample, this clonotype turned up a few times. This specimen consisted of PBMCs from the stem cell graft donor, obtained from the stem cell graft. The TCR comes from a human donor who donated a stem cell graft to a child with acute lymphoblastic leukemia. The chain links TRBV12-3 or TRBV12-4 to TRBJ2-7, with a weak D call TRBD2 (7 bases). DNA of the CDR3: TGTGCCAGCAGTTTGGGGGGGGCGGTCTACGAGCAGTACTTC. Encoded protein: CASSLGGAVYEQYF.